This paragraph reports one T cell receptor beta chain. As yet, its antigen is unknown. Only in-frame clones appear in the TCRdb table, and some are missing; sequencing was by immunoSEQ multiplex PCR. This table holds about 2,000 clones, 80% to 95% found once. This entry belongs to a study of T cells and Merkel cell carcinoma outcomes. V was shortened by 4 bases and J by 4 bases, with 17 bases between the two germline ends. Germline lookup yields CDR1 SGHRS and CDR2 YFSETQ. This CDR3 comprises 15 residues. Study-level findings and limits: Merkel cell carcinoma outcomes were reportedly predicted by repertoire and T-cell density.

This TCR came from a human donor with Merkel cell carcinoma. The sequenced material came from tumor tissue from Merkel cell carcinoma. The chain joins TRBV5-1 to TRBJ1-2; D might be TRBD1 (5 bases). This CDR3 reads CASSLSQGTPYGYTF. The DNA of the CDR3 is TGCGCCAGCAGCCTGAGCCAGGGAACCCCCTATGGCTACACCTTC.